The 13 T cell receptor beta chains in this list originate from one sample, sequenced in a study of immune evolution from preneoplasia to lung adenocarcinoma. Clones were read by immunoSEQ multiplex PCR, and TCRdb kept only the in-frame ones, dropping some. Among about 9,000 clones listed, around 91% were seen once. Sequencing was performed on FFPE invasive lung adenocarcinoma tissue. The origin of the receptors is a person in their 70s with invasive lung adenocarcinoma.

The rearrangement uses TRBV30 and TRBJ2-5; 7 bases line up with TRBD2. This CDR3 has 17 amino acids. Germline CDR1 is GTSNPN and CDR2 is SVGIG (reference sequence). The junction had 15 bases not matched to a gene; V was cut back by 0 bases and J by 5 bases. CDR3 loop: CAWSVLPLTSRGETQYF. CDR3 nucleotides: TGTGCCTGGAGTGTACTACCCCTGACTAGCCGGGGGGAGACCCAGTACTTC.

V is TRBV6-1 and J is TRBJ2-6; possible D gene TRBD1, 6 bases. Germline loops: CDR1 MNHNS, CDR2 SASEGT. The CDR3 length is 17 residues. V lost 2 bases and J lost 1, with 12 bases in between. CDR3: CASSEQGWGSGANVLTF. CDR3 DNA: TGTGCCAGCAGTGAACAGGGGTGGGGATCTGGGGCCAACGTCCTGACTTTC.

The genes are TRBV5-5 and TRBJ1-4; 9 nucleotides align to TRBD1. The germline gives CDR1 SGHKS, CDR2 YYEKEE (reference sequence). CDR3 length: 14 residues. Trimming took 5 bases from V and 5 from J; bases not matched to a gene: 4. In DNA, the CDR3 is TGTGCCAGCAGACGGACAGGGGCCAATGAAAAACTGTTTTTT. Amino acid sequence: CASRRTGANEKLFF.

Only one count was recorded for this clone. The J gene is TRBJ2-2, the V gene TRBV15; 8 bases agree with TRBD1. V lost 2 bases to trimming and J lost 4 bases; unmatched junction nucleotides: 3. There are 15 residues in the CDR3. CDR1 is LNHNV and CDR2 is YYDKDF in the germline V gene (reference sequence). The CDR3 region has the DNA TGTGCCACCAGCAGATCCACAGGGGGCACCGGGGAGCTGTTTTTT. This encodes CATSRSTGGTGELFF. Complete variable domain (other parts from reference TRBV15 and TRBJ2-2): DAMVIQNPRYQVTQFGKPVTLSCSQTLNHNVMYWYQQKSSQAPKLLFHYYDKDFNNEADTPDNFQSRRPNTSFCFLDIRSPGLGDTAMYLCATSRSTGGTGELFFGEGSRLTVL.

The CDR3 is CASSWPGTGYEQYF. The CDR3, as DNA: TGTGCCAGCAGCTGGCCCGGGACAGGGTACGAGCAGTACTTC. The genes are TRBV7-9 and TRBJ2-7; 9 bases align to TRBD1. CDR1 SEHNR and CDR2 FQNEAQ come from the germline V gene (reference sequence). This CDR3 contains 14 residues. J was trimmed by 4 bases and V by 4 bases; bases with no gene match: 5.

The chain combines TRBV27 with TRBJ1-1; no firm D call. Germline V CDR1 and CDR2: MNHEY, SMNVEV (reference sequence). V was shortened by 10 bases and J by 5 bases, with 14 bases between the two germline ends. CDR3 size: 12 residues. CDR3 DNA: TGTGCCACACACCCCGGTGGTACTGAAGCTTTCTTT. Encoded protein: CATHPGGTEAFF.

The chain joins TRBV5-1 to TRBJ2-3; D not certain. Between the trimmed V and J ends, which lost 0 bases and 4 bases, there was a span of 9 bases. From germline, CDR1 is SGHRS and CDR2 YFSETQ. The CDR3 runs 14 residues. The CDR3 coding sequence is TGCGCCAGCAGCTTGGGAGATGCGGCAGATACGCAGTATTTT. Its protein product is CASSLGDAADTQYF.

This chain joins TRBV4-1 and TRBJ1-2; D unclear. Germline CDR1 MGHRA, CDR2 YSYEKL. This CDR3 comprises 11 residues. The ends were cut back, 0 bases at V and 7 bases at J, with 3 bases in the middle. The CDR3 DNA follows: TGCGCCAGCAGCCAAGACTCTGGCTACACCTTC. Translated: CASSQDSGYTF.

The chain employs TRBV11-3 and TRBJ2-1; TRBD2 matches at 12 bases. The CDR3 consists of 18 residues. Losses at the gene ends were 1 base for V and 3 bases for J; bases not matched to a gene: 7. Germline CDR1 reads SGHNT; CDR2 reads YENEEA. For the CDR3, the DNA is TGTGCCAGCAGCTTAGGCGCGACTAGCGGGGGAGTCTACAATGAGCAGTTCTTC. It is translated as CASSLGATSGGVYNEQFF.

V is TRBV27 and J is TRBJ1-4, with D tentatively TRBD1 (5 bases). Trimming left V 6 bases short and J 8 bases short, with 10 bases between. Germline V gene lookup returns CDR1 MNHEY and CDR2 SMNVEV (reference sequence). The CDR3 length is 12 residues. As DNA, the CDR3 is TGTGCCAGCAGGGGACTAGGAGAAAAACTGTTTTTT. Encoded protein: CASRGLGEKLFF.

This clone was observed once. V usage is TRBV5-1 and J usage is TRBJ1-2; possibly TRBD1 for D (5 bases). The CDR3 loop spans 14 amino acids. Looked up from germline, CDR1 is SGHRS and CDR2 is YFSETQ. Trimming removed 3 bases at V and 8 bases at J, with 17 bases between. CDR3 residues: CASSSAGTPSGYTF. In DNA, the CDR3 is TGCGCCAGCAGCTCAGCCGGGACTCCCTCAGGCTACACCTTC.

The chain has TRBV5-6 and TRBJ2-1; 12 bases match TRBD2. Germline V gene data show CDR1 as SGHDT and CDR2 as YYEEEE. V shed 4 bases and J 5 bases; nucleotides not matched to a gene: 4. The CDR3 sequence is 15 residues long. The CDR3 coding sequence is TGTGCCAGCAGCCCCGGACTAGCGGGACACAATGAGCAGTTCTTC. It yields the protein CASSPGLAGHNEQFF. Based on the CDR3 plus reference TRBV5-6 and TRBJ2-1, the full variable domain is DAGVTQSPTHLIKTRGQQVTLRCSPKSGHDTVSWYQQALGQGPQFIFQYYEEEERQRGNFPDRFSGHQFPNYSSELNVNALLLGDSALYLCASSPGLAGHNEQFFGPGTRLTVL.

A single count supports this clone. The chain has TRBV7-8 and TRBJ1-1; unclear D gene. Germline loops: CDR1 SGHVS, CDR2 FQNEAQ. V was pared by 1 base and J by 4 bases, with 7 bases between. This CDR3 region has 13 residues. The CDR3 nucleotides read TGTGCCAGCAGCTTAGGGGTGATCACTGAAGCTTTCTTT. Translating gives CASSLGVITEAFF.